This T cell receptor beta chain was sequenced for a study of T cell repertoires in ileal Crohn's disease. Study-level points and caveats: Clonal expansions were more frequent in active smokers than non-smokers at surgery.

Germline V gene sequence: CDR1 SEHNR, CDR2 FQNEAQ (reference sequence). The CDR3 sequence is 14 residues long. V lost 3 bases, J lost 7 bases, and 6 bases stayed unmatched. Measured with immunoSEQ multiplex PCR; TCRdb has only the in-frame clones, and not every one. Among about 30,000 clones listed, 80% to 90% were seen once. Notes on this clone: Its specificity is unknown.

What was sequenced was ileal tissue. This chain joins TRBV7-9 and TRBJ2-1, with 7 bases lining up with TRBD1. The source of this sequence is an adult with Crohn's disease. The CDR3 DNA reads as TGTGCCAGCAGCTTCGGACAGGCGTTTAATGAGCAGTTCTTC. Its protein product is CASSFGQAFNEQFF.